One and the same sample provided the 16 T cell receptor beta chains below, sequenced in a study of a mutant IDH1 vaccine in newly diagnosed glioma (dated by TCRdb to the early 2020s). In the paper's terms, the time point label means: baseline, week 1 (first vaccination visit). In light of the paper, this sample's treatment or condition label describes: pre-vaccination baseline after standard-of-care therapy. The library came from the immunoSEQ multiplex PCR assay. TCRdb carries this immuneACCESS record with in-frame sequences only. Its versions omit some clonotypes, under half of them owing to an unresolved V gene in the studies checked, with the rest unexplained. Present in this sample are around 99,000 clones, just under 80% of which were seen just once. The ten top clones hold around 7.5% of the sample. This specimen was PBMCs, taken from a glioma patient treated with radiotherapy, temozolomide or both. The origin of the receptors is a man aged 35 to 55 with glioma.

The table lists this clone with a few counts. V usage is TRBV6-5 and J usage is TRBJ2-2; the D is unclear. CDR3 length: 12 amino acids. Looked up from germline, CDR1 is MNHEY and CDR2 is SVGAGI. Trimming removed 5 bases from V and 7 bases from J, with 8 bases in between. The CDR3 loop reads CASSGLVGELFF. DNA for the CDR3: TGTGCCAGCAGTGGATTGGTCGGGGAGCTGTTTTTT.

The chain couples TRBV21-1 to TRBJ2-1; TRBD1 was called by the table and not checked on the DNA. TRBV21-1 is a documented pseudogene. The CDR3 runs 15 residues. DNA of the CDR3: TGTGCCAGCAGTTTTCCGGGACAGGGCTTTAATGAGCAGTTCTTC. It encodes CASSFPGQGFNEQFF.

J is TRBJ2-7 and V is TRBV5-4; 9 bases fit TRBD1. CDR1 is SGHNT, CDR2 YYREEE, per germline (reference sequence). The junction had 3 bases not matched to a gene; V was cut back by 0 bases and J by 5 bases. CDR3 length equals 14 residues. CDR3 amino acids: CASSLGGQGDEQYF. CDR3 DNA sequence: TGTGCCAGCAGCTTGGGGGGACAGGGAGACGAGCAGTACTTC.

V and J are TRBV4-2 and TRBJ1-2; 9 bases map to TRBD1. Germline CDR1 LGHNA, CDR2 YNFKEQ. The V gene end was trimmed by 6 bases and the J gene end by 6 bases; junction bases not matched to a gene: 8. The CDR3 sequence is 14 residues long. CDR3 residues: CASSPGQGLDGYTF. In nucleotides, the CDR3 is TGTGCCAGCAGTCCGGGACAGGGCCTCGATGGCTACACCTTC.

CDR3 coding DNA: TGCGCCAGCAGCCGGGGGAGGGCCGGGGAGCTGTTTTTT. It is translated as CASSRGRAGELFF. The V and J genes are TRBV4-3 and TRBJ2-2, with TRBD2 identical over 7 bases. Losses at the gene ends were 4 bases for V and 6 bases for J; bases not matched to a gene: 2. The CDR3 extends over 13 amino acids. CDR1 and CDR2 from the germline V gene are LGHNA and YSLEER.

This clone is medium-sized by share. The chain employs TRBV2 and TRBJ2-7; TRBD2 is a possible D gene (6 bases). Deletions cut 2 bases from V and 2 bases from J, with 13 bases between. This CDR3 is built from 15 residues. Germline V lookup: CDR1 SNHLY, CDR2 FYNNEI. The CDR3 loop reads CASSELGSGAYEQYF. The CDR3 DNA follows: TGTGCCAGCAGTGAACTGGGTAGCGGAGCCTACGAGCAGTACTTC. Filled out from reference TRBV2 and TRBJ2-7, the complete variable domain reads EPEVTQTPSHQVTQMGQEVILRCVPISNHLYFYWYRQILGQKVEFLVSFYNNEISEKSEIFDDQFSVERPDGSNFTLKIRSTKLEDSAMYFCASSELGSGAYEQYFGPGTRLTVT.

The chain uses TRBV5-1 and TRBJ1-1; D gene ambiguous. In germline, CDR1 is SGHRS, CDR2 YFSETQ. The CDR3 loop spans 15 amino acids. V lost 0 bases to trimming and J lost 5 bases, with 14 bases between them. CDR3 sequence (DNA): TGCGCCAGCAGCTTGGGGGTGGGCAAAGGGACTGAAGCTTTCTTT. Amino acid sequence: CASSLGVGKGTEAFF.

V is TRBV14 and J is TRBJ2-1, with D uncertain. This CDR3 has 12 amino acids. Germline V gene lookup returns CDR1 SGHDN and CDR2 FVKESK. Trimming removed 7 bases from V and 9 bases from J, with 13 bases in between. This CDR3 reads CASNLGVGEQFF. The CDR3 nucleotides read TGTGCCAGCAACCTGGGTGTGGGTGAGCAGTTCTTC.

In its sample, this clone was seen a few times. CDR3 DNA sequence: TGTGCCAGCAGCCCATCCGGGACAGCCCCAGAGACCCAGTACTTC. As protein: CASSPSGTAPETQYF. The J gene is TRBJ2-5, the V gene TRBV6-1; TRBD1 matches at 7 bases. The CDR3 has 15 residues. V trimming: 6 bases; J trimming: 4 bases; junction bases outside the gene matches: 11. CDR1 and CDR2 from the germline V gene are MNHNS and SASEGT.

The gene calls are TRBV25-1 and TRBJ1-1, with D hard to call. V lost 3 bases to trimming and J lost 8 bases, with 10 bases between them. Per germline, CDR1 MGHDK and CDR2 SYGVNS. The length of the CDR3 is 12 residues. The CDR3 region is CASSDPGFEAFF. The DNA for the CDR3 is TGTGCCAGCAGTGATCCGGGGTTCGAAGCTTTCTTT.

This clone was counted between two and nine times. V is TRBV19 and J is TRBJ1-2; D is uncertain. The V gene lost 6 bases and the J gene lost 1 base, with 12 bases spanning the gap. CDR3 length: 14 amino acids. The V gene's germline CDR1 is LNHDA and CDR2 SQIVND (reference sequence). CDR3 residues: CASSGDGVNYGYTF. The CDR3 DNA reads TGTGCCAGTAGCGGAGACGGGGTTAACTATGGCTACACCTTC.

CDR3 coding DNA: TGTGCCAGCAGCTTACGTTCGGGGTCCGGCTACACCTTC. Translation: CASSLRSGSGYTF. The rearrangement uses TRBV11-1 and TRBJ1-2; no definite D call. There are 13 residues in the CDR3. The V gene's germline CDR1 is SGHAT and CDR2 FQDESV (reference sequence). V shed 2 bases and J shed 8 bases, with 12 bases lying between them.

This chain connects TRBV10-3 to TRBJ2-2; 9 bases match TRBD2. Germline-derived CDR1 and CDR2 are ENHRY and SYGVKD. The length of the CDR3 is 15 residues. V lost 4 bases, J lost 3 bases, and 3 bases stayed unmatched. DNA for the CDR3: TGTGCCATCAGTGTTAGCGGGGGACACACCGGGGAGCTGTTTTTT. It encodes CAISVSGGHTGELFF.

The V gene is TRBV6-4, the J gene TRBJ1-1; 11 bases fit TRBD1. Germline CDR1 MRHNA, CDR2 SNTAGT. The CDR3 has 15 residues. After removal of 6 bases from V and 0 bases from J, the junction contained 3 bases not matched to a gene. The CDR3 nucleotides are TGTGCCAGCAGAAGGACAGGGGGCATGAACACTGAAGCTTTCTTT. Protein product: CASRRTGGMNTEAFF.

This chain joins TRBV28 and TRBJ2-1; maybe TRBD1 (6 bases). The V gene lost 8 bases and the J gene lost 8 bases, with 13 bases spanning the gap. Germline V gene sequence: CDR1 MDHEN, CDR2 SYDVKM. The CDR3 runs to 12 residues. The CDR3, as DNA: TGTGCCAGCTCCTGGGGGCCCGATGAGCAGTTCTTC. Protein: CASSWGPDEQFF.

The chain joins TRBV23-1 to TRBJ2-7; maybe TRBD2 (5 bases). TRBV23-1 falls under the ORF class, with uncertain function. V was cut by 2 bases and J by 0 bases, with 11 bases left in between. The CDR3 extends over 15 amino acids. CDR3 DNA: TGCGCCAGCAGTCAACGGTTAGCGAGCTCCTACGAGCAGTACTTC. Translated, it gives CASSQRLASSYEQYF.